This T cell receptor beta chain comes out of a study of spatial heterogeneity in lung cancer. Study-level background: A total of roughly 72 untreated early-stage non-small cell lung cancer patients served as donors.

Germline V gene data show CDR1 as MNHEY and CDR2 as SMNVEV (reference sequence). V lost 3 bases and J lost 1; bases outside the gene matches: 8. This CDR3 has 17 residues. TCRdb reprocessed the 5' RACE reads with MiXCR, giving one entry per CDR3 protein. The sample shows about 110,000 distinct CDR3 sequences, under 14% of them seen only once. Indicated time point: blood at routine non-recurrence follow-up after resection. The sequence came from a female donor with early-stage non-small cell lung cancer. The chain joins TRBV27 to TRBJ1-1; 10 nucleotides agree with TRBD1. The specimen was PBMCs, collected at follow-up. The CDR3, as DNA: TGTGCCAGCAGTTTCCGCCTTTGGACAGGGGGGAACACTGAAGCTTTCTTT. As protein: CASSFRLWTGGNTEAFF.